Below, 7 T cell receptor beta chains from the same sample are listed, as sequenced in a study of shared clonotypes between healthy human individuals. Assay: immunoSEQ multiplex PCR; the TCRdb copy retains only in-frame clones and omits some. Of roughly 2 million clones listed, roughly 94% are singletons. Specimen: naive CD4+ T cells sorted from blood. The subset is: CD45RA+ positively selected. All receptors come from a man in his late teens or twenties in good health.

The chain uses TRBV11-2 and TRBJ1-1; 9 bases match TRBD1. Looked up from germline, CDR1 is SGHAT and CDR2 is FQNNGV. Trimming at V came to 1 base and at J to 4 bases, leaving 4 bases not matched to a gene. This CDR3 contains 15 residues. The CDR3 nucleotides read TGTGCCAGCAGCTTAGTAGGACAGGGGCTCACTGAAGCTTTCTTT. It encodes CASSLVGQGLTEAFF. The variable domain in full, with the rest retrieved from reference TRBV11-2 and TRBJ1-1, is EAGVAQSPRYKIIEKRQSVAFWCNPISGHATLYWYQQILGQGPKLLIQFQNNGVVDDSQLPKDRFSAERLKGVDSTLKIQPAKLEDSAVYLCASSLVGQGLTEAFFGQGTRLTVV.

V gene TRBV2 combines with J gene TRBJ2-3; unclear D gene. The CDR3 extends over 13 amino acids. V was shortened by 3 bases and J by 4 bases, with 8 bases between the two germline ends. Germline CDR1 reads SNHLY; CDR2 reads FYNNEI. This chain's CDR3 is CASSDTSADTQYF. The CDR3 DNA sequence: TGTGCCAGCAGTGATACATCGGCAGATACGCAGTATTTT.

The chain uses TRBV27 and TRBJ1-2; perhaps TRBD1 as D (5 bases). The CDR3 covers 14 residues. V dropped 7 bases and J dropped 2 bases, with 14 bases sitting between them. Germline-derived CDR1 and CDR2 are MNHEY and SMNVEV (reference sequence). In DNA form, the CDR3 reads TGTGCCAGCACGCCCGCGGGGGGGAACTATGGCTACACCTTC. It translates to CASTPAGGNYGYTF.

This chain uses TRBV29-1 with TRBJ1-1; D call uncertain. The CDR3 is 10 residues long. V shed 4 bases and J shed 11 bases, with 11 bases lying between them. Germline V gene sequence: CDR1 SQVTM, CDR2 ANQGSEA. CDR3 sequence: CSVGESAAFF. The CDR3 nucleotides are TGCAGCGTTGGGGAATCGGCCGCTTTCTTT.

This clone was observed a single time. V and J are TRBV9 and TRBJ1-6; no clear D. The ends were cut back, 1 base at V and 6 bases at J, with 8 bases in the middle. CDR3 length equals 14 residues. Per germline, CDR1 SGDLS and CDR2 YYNGEE. The CDR3 nucleotides are TGTGCCAGCAGCGTATTGGACGGTAATTCACCCCTCCACTTT. It codes for CASSVLDGNSPLHF. Complete variable domain (other parts from reference TRBV9 and TRBJ1-6): DSGVTQTPKHLITATGQRVTLRCSPRSGDLSVYWYQQSLDQGLQFLIQYYNGEERAKGNILERFSAQQFPDLHSELNLSSLELGDSALYFCASSVLDGNSPLHFGNGTRLTVT.

This clone was observed a handful of times. V is TRBV19 and J is TRBJ1-5; D is unresolved. Germline V gene data show CDR1 as LNHDA and CDR2 as SQIVND (reference sequence). The CDR3 totals 12 residues. Between the trimmed V and J ends, which lost 2 bases and 5 bases, there was a span of 4 bases. This CDR3 is CASSIPDQPQHF. The CDR3 nucleotides read TGTGCCAGTAGTATACCCGATCAGCCCCAGCATTTT.

With respect to this clone: This sample also contains other DNA sequences that code for the same CDR3. This sequence joins TRBV9 and TRBJ2-1; D is unresolved. Trimming removed 4 bases from V and 0 bases from J, with 11 bases in between. Germline loops: CDR1 SGDLS, CDR2 YYNGEE. This CDR3 contains 15 residues. CDR3 sequence: CASSPHPSSYNEQFF. Written as DNA, the CDR3 is TGTGCCAGCAGCCCCCATCCCAGCTCCTACAATGAGCAGTTCTTC.